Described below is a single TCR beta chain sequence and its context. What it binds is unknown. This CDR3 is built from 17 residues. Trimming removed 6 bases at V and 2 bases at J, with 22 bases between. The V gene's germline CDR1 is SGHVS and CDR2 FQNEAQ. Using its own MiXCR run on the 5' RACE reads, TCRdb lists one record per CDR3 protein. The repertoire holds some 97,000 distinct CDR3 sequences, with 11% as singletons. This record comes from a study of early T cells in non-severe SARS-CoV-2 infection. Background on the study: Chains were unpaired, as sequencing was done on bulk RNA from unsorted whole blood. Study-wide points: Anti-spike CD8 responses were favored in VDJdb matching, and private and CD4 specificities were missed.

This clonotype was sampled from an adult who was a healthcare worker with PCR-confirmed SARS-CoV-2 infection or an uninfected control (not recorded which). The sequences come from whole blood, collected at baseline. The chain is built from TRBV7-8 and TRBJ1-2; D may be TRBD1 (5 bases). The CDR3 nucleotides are TGTGCCAGCAGACCAGACAGTCTTCAGTTCACAAACTATGGCTACACCTTC. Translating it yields CASRPDSLQFTNYGYTF.